This entry is about one T cell receptor (beta chain). This sample is drawn from a study of beta chain features in type 1 diabetes. Expressed TCRB transcripts were sequenced after all isolated RNA was converted to cDNA. Clones were read by immunoSEQ multiplex PCR, and TCRdb kept only the in-frame ones, dropping some. The sample has hundreds of thousands of clones, around 16% seen once. CDR3 length equals 18 residues. The trim removed 4 bases at V and 0 bases at J, leaving 14 bases unmatched. Germline V CDR1 and CDR2: SGHDT, YYEEEE. The chain employs TRBV5-6 and TRBJ2-3; TRBD1 aligns across 7 bases. The receptor comes from a man in his late teens or twenties in good health. Sample: naive CD4+ T cells from blood. The CDR3 here is CASSRPGLRGRSTDTQYF. In DNA form, the CDR3 reads TGTGCCAGCAGCCGGCCTGGTTTAAGGGGGCGTAGCACAGATACGCAGTATTTT.